The rows below give T cell receptor beta chains drawn from one sample of a study of human T cells and chemical hapten exposure. TCRdb used MiXCR to reprocess the RACE reads, holding one entry per CDR3 protein. This repertoire shows roughly 130,000 distinct CDR3 sequences, approximately 8.3% found once; its top ten account for 1.5% to 2%. The sample comprised whole blood. These receptors were collected from a male donor in good health. Some clones in this sample may be carry-over from other donors' samples. CDR3s include the opening cysteine and the closing phenylalanine or tryptophan. Fields, in order: J gene, V gene, D gene, CDR3 protein. D genes are given only for firm matches.

J: TRBJ2-1; V: TRBV20-1; D: TRBD2; CDR3: CSAAPTSGRYNEQFF
J: TRBJ1-4; V: TRBV6-5; D: -; CDR3: CASSYSSAGGGGQKLFF
J: TRBJ2-7; V: TRBV7-2; D: TRBD2; CDR3: CASSWGLAGGYEQYF
J: TRBJ1-3; V: TRBV29-1; D: -; CDR3: CSALDRPSSSGNTIYF
J: TRBJ1-4; V: TRBV20-1; D: -; CDR3: CSARAPGETNEKLFF
J: TRBJ2-7; V: TRBV20-1; D: -; CDR3: CSARDERGSYEQYF
J: TRBJ2-2; V: TRBV12-3/TRBV12-4; D: -; CDR3: CASSLFWGGELFF
J: TRBJ2-3; V: TRBV6-6; D: -; CDR3: CASSYGFLGGADTQYF
J: TRBJ1-2; V: TRBV5-1; D: TRBD1; CDR3: CASRLGTGGASGYTF
J: TRBJ1-2; V: TRBV27; D: -; CDR3: CASSLGQGTYGYTF
J: TRBJ2-7; V: TRBV7-9; D: TRBD1; CDR3: CASSQVGQGYSEQYF
J: TRBJ1-2; V: TRBV27; D: -; CDR3: CATAEGVPLYYGYTF
J: TRBJ1-6; V: TRBV7-9; D: -; CDR3: CASSFPGPNSPLHF
J: TRBJ2-1; V: TRBV27; D: -; CDR3: CASSLSLPYNEQFF
J: TRBJ2-7; V: TRBV27; D: TRBD1; CDR3: CASSLTRDSSYEQYF
J: TRBJ1-3; V: TRBV6-6; D: -; CDR3: CASSPTASSGNTIYF
J: TRBJ2-1; V: TRBV20-1; D: -; CDR3: CSARGARGDNEQFF
J: TRBJ2-1; V: TRBV6-2/TRBV6-3; D: TRBD1; CDR3: CASRRTPGQKNNEQFF
J: TRBJ1-1; V: TRBV2; D: -; CDR3: CASSEGRGMNTEAFF
J: TRBJ2-2; V: TRBV20-1; D: TRBD2; CDR3: CSASGLGLYTGELFF
J: TRBJ1-5; V: TRBV7-9; D: -; CDR3: CVSSEGLNSNQPQHF
J: TRBJ2-5; V: TRBV29-1; D: TRBD1; CDR3: CSGQGARVQETQYF
J: TRBJ2-3; V: TRBV29-1; D: TRBD2; CDR3: CSVREGDTQYF
J: TRBJ2-2; V: TRBV7-9; D: TRBD1; CDR3: CASSLKQGATGELFF
J: TRBJ2-1; V: TRBV29-1; D: TRBD2; CDR3: CSALGLAGDSEQFF
J: TRBJ1-3; V: TRBV10-3; D: -; CDR3: CAISDAAGSGNTIYF
J: TRBJ2-7; V: TRBV5-1; D: -; CDR3: CASSSAGGYEQYF
J: TRBJ1-5; V: TRBV4-1; D: -; CDR3: CASSQITGQPQHF
J: TRBJ1-2; V: TRBV4-2; D: TRBD1; CDR3: CASSQLIAEVTGDGYTF
J: TRBJ1-4; V: TRBV13; D: -; CDR3: CASSLAGGGLFF
J: TRBJ1-1; V: TRBV29-1; D: TRBD1; CDR3: CSVEGQGGTEAFF
J: TRBJ2-7; V: TRBV29-1; D: TRBD2; CDR3: CSVATTSSTYEQYF
J: TRBJ1-5; V: TRBV12-5; D: -; CDR3: CASGLGGLGQPQHF
J: TRBJ1-1; V: TRBV12-3/TRBV12-4; D: TRBD1; CDR3: CASSPEIWTGVGEAFF
J: TRBJ2-7; V: TRBV5-1; D: -; CDR3: CASSPKTGSYEQYF
J: TRBJ2-7; V: TRBV14; D: -; CDR3: CASSQVGPYEQYF
J: TRBJ1-6; V: TRBV9; D: -; CDR3: CASSVGAKNSPLHF
J: TRBJ1-1; V: TRBV18; D: -; CDR3: CASSLVSEAFF
J: TRBJ1-2; V: TRBV19; D: -; CDR3: CASRVPGTYGYTF
J: TRBJ1-2; V: TRBV7-2; D: TRBD1; CDR3: CASSLFGTPGQPLSNYGYTF
J: TRBJ2-5; V: TRBV7-9; D: -; CDR3: CASSLNRNRQETQYF
J: TRBJ2-1; V: TRBV29-1; D: TRBD2; CDR3: CSVSFSGSYGNEQFF
J: TRBJ1-2; V: TRBV20-1; D: -; CDR3: CSARRPSLYGYTF
J: TRBJ1-1; V: TRBV5-1; D: -; CDR3: CASTDGNTEAFF
J: TRBJ2-3; V: TRBV5-1; D: -; CDR3: CASSLAVILVDTQYF
J: TRBJ2-7; V: TRBV6-5; D: TRBD2; CDR3: CASSSTTGGAYEQYF
J: TRBJ1-1; V: TRBV14; D: TRBD1; CDR3: CASSELTGGTTEAFF
J: TRBJ2-1; V: TRBV6-2/TRBV6-3; D: TRBD2; CDR3: CASSPGTSVDEQFF
J: TRBJ1-4; V: TRBV12-3/TRBV12-4; D: TRBD1; CDR3: CASSFSGGNEKLFF
J: TRBJ2-2; V: TRBV2; D: -; CDR3: CASSPDSRTGELFF
J: TRBJ2-1; V: TRBV28; D: TRBD2; CDR3: CASRRGTSGNNEQFF
J: TRBJ2-3; V: TRBV7-2; D: -; CDR3: CASSLEAGGTDTQYF
J: TRBJ2-3; V: TRBV20-1; D: TRBD2; CDR3: CSASSGRYTDTQYF
J: TRBJ1-1; V: TRBV27; D: -; CDR3: CASSLDGSTEAFF
J: TRBJ1-1; V: TRBV10-1; D: -; CDR3: CASSRGGTEAFF
J: TRBJ1-4; V: TRBV4-2; D: -; CDR3: CASSQVRGANEKLFF
J: TRBJ1-5; V: TRBV19; D: -; CDR3: CASSNAANQPQHF
J: TRBJ2-1; V: TRBV10-2; D: TRBD2; CDR3: CASSEGTKEQFF
J: TRBJ2-5; V: TRBV10-1; D: TRBD1; CDR3: CASSMDRVVETQYF